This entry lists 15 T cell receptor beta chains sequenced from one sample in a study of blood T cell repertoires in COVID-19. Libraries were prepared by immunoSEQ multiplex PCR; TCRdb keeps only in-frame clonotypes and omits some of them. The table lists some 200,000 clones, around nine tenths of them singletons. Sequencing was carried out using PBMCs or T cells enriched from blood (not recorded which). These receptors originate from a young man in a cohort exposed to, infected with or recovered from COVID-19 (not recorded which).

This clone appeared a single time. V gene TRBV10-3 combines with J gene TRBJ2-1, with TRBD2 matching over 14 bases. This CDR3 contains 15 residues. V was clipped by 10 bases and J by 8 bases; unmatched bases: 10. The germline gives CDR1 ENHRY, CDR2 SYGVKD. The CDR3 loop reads CASSTGTSGRYEQFF. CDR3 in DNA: TGTGCCAGCTCTACAGGGACTAGCGGGAGATATGAGCAGTTCTTC.

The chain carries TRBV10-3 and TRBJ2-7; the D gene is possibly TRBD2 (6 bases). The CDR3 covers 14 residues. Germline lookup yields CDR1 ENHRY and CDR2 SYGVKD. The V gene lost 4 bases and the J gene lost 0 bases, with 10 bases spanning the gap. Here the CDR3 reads CAISGDSSSYEQYF. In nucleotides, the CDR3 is TGTGCCATCAGTGGGGACTCTAGCTCCTACGAGCAGTACTTC.

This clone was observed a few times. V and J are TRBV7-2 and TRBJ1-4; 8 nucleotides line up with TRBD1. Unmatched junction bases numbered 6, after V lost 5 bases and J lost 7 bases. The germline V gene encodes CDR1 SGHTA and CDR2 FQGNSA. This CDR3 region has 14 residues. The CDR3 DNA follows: TGTGCCAGCAGCGGACAGGGCGGGGGTGAAAAACTGTTTTTT. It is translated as CASSGQGGGEKLFF.

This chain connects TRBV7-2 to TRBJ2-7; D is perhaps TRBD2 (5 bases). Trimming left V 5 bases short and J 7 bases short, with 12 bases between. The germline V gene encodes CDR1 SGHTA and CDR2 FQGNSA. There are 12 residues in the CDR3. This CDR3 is CASSHGSGEQYF. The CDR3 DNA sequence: TGTGCCAGCAGCCATGGGAGCGGAGAGCAGTACTTC.

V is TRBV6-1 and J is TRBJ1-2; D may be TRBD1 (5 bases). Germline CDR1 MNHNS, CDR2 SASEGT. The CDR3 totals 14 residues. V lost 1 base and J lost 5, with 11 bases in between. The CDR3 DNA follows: TGTGCCAGCAGTGAAGGGCAGGGCTGGTATGGCTACACCTTC. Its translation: CASSEGQGWYGYTF.

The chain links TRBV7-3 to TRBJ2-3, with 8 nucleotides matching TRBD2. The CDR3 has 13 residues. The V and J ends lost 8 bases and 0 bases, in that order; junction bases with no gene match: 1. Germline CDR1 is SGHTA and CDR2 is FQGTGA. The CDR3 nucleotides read TGTGCCAGCTCGGGAGGGAGCACAGATACGCAGTATTTT. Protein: CASSGGSTDTQYF.

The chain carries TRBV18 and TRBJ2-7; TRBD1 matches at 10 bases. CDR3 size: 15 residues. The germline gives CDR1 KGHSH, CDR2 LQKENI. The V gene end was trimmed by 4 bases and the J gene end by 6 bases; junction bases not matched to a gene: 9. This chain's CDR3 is CASSRGTGARVEQYF. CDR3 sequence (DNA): TGTGCCAGCTCACGCGGGACAGGGGCCCGCGTCGAGCAGTACTTC.

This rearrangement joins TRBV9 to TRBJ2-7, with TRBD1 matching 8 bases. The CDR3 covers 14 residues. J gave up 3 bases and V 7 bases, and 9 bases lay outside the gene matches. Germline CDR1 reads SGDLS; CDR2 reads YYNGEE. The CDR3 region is CASDRDGQGYEQYF. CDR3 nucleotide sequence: TGTGCCAGCGACCGAGATGGACAGGGCTACGAGCAGTACTTC.

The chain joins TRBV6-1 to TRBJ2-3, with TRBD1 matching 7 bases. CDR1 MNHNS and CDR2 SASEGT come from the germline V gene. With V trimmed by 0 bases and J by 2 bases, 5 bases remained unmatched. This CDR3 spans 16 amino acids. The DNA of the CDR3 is TGTGCCAGCAGTGAAGCTTGGGACAGAAACACAGATACGCAGTATTTT. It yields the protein CASSEAWDRNTDTQYF.

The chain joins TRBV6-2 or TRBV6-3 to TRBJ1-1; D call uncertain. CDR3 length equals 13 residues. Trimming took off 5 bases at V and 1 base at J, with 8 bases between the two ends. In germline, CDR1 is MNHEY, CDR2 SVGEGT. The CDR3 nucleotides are TGTGCCAGCAGTCACCGGGAGAACACTGAAGCTTTCTTT. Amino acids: CASSHRENTEAFF.

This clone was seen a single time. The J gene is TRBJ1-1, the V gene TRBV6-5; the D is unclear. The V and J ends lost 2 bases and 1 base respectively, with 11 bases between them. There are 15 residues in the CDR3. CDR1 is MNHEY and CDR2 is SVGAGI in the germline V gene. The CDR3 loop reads CASSYPRGANTEAFF. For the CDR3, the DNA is TGTGCCAGCAGTTACCCCCGGGGAGCGAACACTGAAGCTTTCTTT.

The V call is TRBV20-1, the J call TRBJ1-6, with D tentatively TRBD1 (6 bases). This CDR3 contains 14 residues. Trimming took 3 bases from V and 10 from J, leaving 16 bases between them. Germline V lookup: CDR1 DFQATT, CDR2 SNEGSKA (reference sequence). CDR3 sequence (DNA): TGCAGTGCTAGTGTAAGCAGGGGAGACTCACCCCTCCACTTT. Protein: CSASVSRGDSPLHF.

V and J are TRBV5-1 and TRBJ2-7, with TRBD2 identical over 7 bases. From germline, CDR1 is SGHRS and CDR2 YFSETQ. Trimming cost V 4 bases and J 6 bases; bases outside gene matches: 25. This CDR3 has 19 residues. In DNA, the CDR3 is TGCGCCAGCAGCCATTCGGCGGGAGTTTCTTCCCTTAAACCCGCCGAGCAGTACTTC. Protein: CASSHSAGVSSLKPAEQYF.

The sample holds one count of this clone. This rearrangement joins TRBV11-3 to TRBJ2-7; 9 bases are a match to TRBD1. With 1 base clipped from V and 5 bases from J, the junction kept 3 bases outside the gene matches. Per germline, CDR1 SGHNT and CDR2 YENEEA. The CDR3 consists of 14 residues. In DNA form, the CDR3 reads TGTGCCAGCAGCTTAGGGGACAGGGCTAACGAGCAGTACTTC. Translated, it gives CASSLGDRANEQYF.

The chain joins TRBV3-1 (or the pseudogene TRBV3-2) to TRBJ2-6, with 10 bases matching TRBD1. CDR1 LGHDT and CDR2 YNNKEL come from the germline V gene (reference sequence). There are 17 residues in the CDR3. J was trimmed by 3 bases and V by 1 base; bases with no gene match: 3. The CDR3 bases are TGTGCCAGCAGCCAAGGGACAGGGGGAATTGGGGCCAACGTCCTGACTTTC. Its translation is CASSQGTGGIGANVLTF.